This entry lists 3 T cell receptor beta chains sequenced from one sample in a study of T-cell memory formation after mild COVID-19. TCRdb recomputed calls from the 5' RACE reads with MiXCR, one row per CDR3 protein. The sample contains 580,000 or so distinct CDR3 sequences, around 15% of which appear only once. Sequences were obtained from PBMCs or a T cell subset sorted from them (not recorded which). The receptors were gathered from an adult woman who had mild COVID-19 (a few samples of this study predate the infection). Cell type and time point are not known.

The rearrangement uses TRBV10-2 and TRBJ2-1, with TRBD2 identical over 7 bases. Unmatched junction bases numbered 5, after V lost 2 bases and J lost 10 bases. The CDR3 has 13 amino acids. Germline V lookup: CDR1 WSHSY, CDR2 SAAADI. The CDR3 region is CASSEAPGLEQFF. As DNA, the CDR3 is TGCGCCAGCAGTGAGGCCCCGGGACTAGAGCAGTTCTTC.

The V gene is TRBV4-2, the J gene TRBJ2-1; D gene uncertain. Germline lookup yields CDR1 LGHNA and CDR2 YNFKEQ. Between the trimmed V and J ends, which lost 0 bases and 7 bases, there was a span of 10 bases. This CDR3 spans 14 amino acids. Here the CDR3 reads CASSQDISVNEQFF. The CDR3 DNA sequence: TGTGCCAGCAGCCAAGATATCAGCGTTAATGAGCAGTTCTTC.

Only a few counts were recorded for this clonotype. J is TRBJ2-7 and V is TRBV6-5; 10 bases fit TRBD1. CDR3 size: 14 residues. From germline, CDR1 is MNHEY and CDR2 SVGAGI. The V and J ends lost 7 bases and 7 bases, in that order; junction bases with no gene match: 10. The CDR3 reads CASNGGQGLREQYF. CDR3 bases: TGTGCCAGCAATGGGGGACAGGGGTTGAGAGAGCAGTACTTC.